This T cell receptor (beta chain) originates from a study of blood T cell repertoires in COVID-19. Overall study: Specimens from acute and convalescent COVID-19 originated in the United States, Italy and Spain. T cells, B-cell-depleted T cells, or PBMCs supplied cDNA or gDNA.

V lost 4 bases to trimming and J lost 11 bases, with 9 bases between them. CDR1 and CDR2 from the germline V gene are MDHEN and SYDVKM. The length of the CDR3 is 11 residues. As processed by the authors: Cell counts per sample came from amplifying reference gene primers. Produced via immunoSEQ multiplex PCR; TCRdb's table is partial and in-frame only. V and J calls and clone size are given by that table; D and trimming were obtained from the DNA. This sample carries around 250,000 clones, around 82% of them seen once, and the ten largest clones take approximately 9%. The genes are TRBV28 and TRBJ1-5; no reliable D call. Material: peripheral blood. This TCR came from a human donor in a cohort sampled during active COVID-19. The CDR3 region is CASSSLLSQHF. The DNA for the CDR3 is TGTGCCAGCAGTTCACTCCTTTCCCAGCATTTT.